The clone carrying this T cell receptor (beta chain) has a single count. Its antigen is not identified. The data were taken from a study of siplizumab effects on memory and regulatory T cells. Regarding the study as a whole: Apparently more diverse than memory cells, naive T cells also seemed major alloresponse contributors. Phenotypic classification as naive or memory proved unattainable for roughly 75-97% of proliferating CD4+ or CD8+ clones.

Clones were read by immunoSEQ multiplex PCR, and TCRdb kept only the in-frame ones, dropping some. The sample includes over 80,000 clones, roughly 94% of them seen just once. Trimming shortened V by 3 bases and J by 7 bases, and 16 bases separated the two germline ends. Germline V gene data show CDR1 as MNHEY and CDR2 as SMNVEV (reference sequence). The CDR3 runs to 14 residues. The chain carries TRBV27 and TRBJ2-7; D is perhaps TRBD1 or TRBD2 (5 bases each). The sample consisted of non-Treg CD4+ T cells sorted from blood. The source is a human donor in good health. CDR3 sequence: CASSLGGQGDEQYF. The CDR3 region has the DNA TGTGCCAGCAGTTTGGGCGGTCAGGGAGATGAGCAGTACTTC.